The sequence of this T cell receptor beta chain was determined in a study of Graves' ophthalmopathy and Graves' hyperthyroidism. Study context: The authors defined stable hyperthyroidism as no ophthalmopathy within 18 months of follow-up.

The CDR3 is 15 residues long. Trimming took 0 bases from V and 0 from J, leaving 10 bases between them. Germline V gene sequence: CDR1 SGHKS, CDR2 YYEKEE (reference sequence). Overall study findings and caveats: The model predicted progression of ophthalmopathy with a sensitivity of roughly 65%, and its specificity was under 75%. A model built from 13 signatures distinguished ophthalmopathy from stable hyperthyroidism with approximately 90% sensitivity and 70% to 84% specificity. Blood also harbored most expanded thyroid clonotypes above 0.001 frequency.

As for this clonotype: Antigen: not known.

Using RNA transcripts, the TCR beta CDR3 regions were amplified. An initial RT-PCR round employing HTBI primers preceded a second-round multiplex PCR. Using its own MiXCR run on the multiplex PCR reads, TCRdb lists one record per CDR3 protein. The repertoire has over a million distinct CDR3 sequences, roughly two fifths of them found once; the top ten carry 8.5% to 14%. Sequenced sample: peripheral blood or thyroid tissue (not recorded which). V gene TRBV5-5 combines with J gene TRBJ2-7; weak D call: TRBD2 (6 bases). This TCR was recovered from an adult man with Graves' hyperthyroidism. In DNA, the CDR3 is TGTGCCAGCAGCTTGGTTGGGGAGGACTCCTACGAGCAGTACTTC. It codes for CASSLVGEDSYEQYF.